This T cell receptor (beta chain) was captured in a study of blood T cell repertoires in COVID-19. Only in-frame clones appear in the TCRdb table, and some are missing; sequencing was by immunoSEQ multiplex PCR. This repertoire shows some 250,000 clones, 75% to 90% found once; its top ten account for around 2.2%. From germline, CDR1 is ENHRY and CDR2 SYGVKD. The ends were cut back, 5 bases at V and 1 base at J, with 11 bases in the middle. CDR3 length equals 14 residues. The receptor was derived from a young man who had recovered from COVID-19. Sequencing used peripheral blood. V is TRBV10-3 and J is TRBJ1-1, with a tentative D call TRBD1 (6 bases). Here the CDR3 DNA reads TGTGCCATCAGTCGGGACACGGAGAACACTGAAGCTTTCTTT. Its translation: CAISRDTENTEAFF.